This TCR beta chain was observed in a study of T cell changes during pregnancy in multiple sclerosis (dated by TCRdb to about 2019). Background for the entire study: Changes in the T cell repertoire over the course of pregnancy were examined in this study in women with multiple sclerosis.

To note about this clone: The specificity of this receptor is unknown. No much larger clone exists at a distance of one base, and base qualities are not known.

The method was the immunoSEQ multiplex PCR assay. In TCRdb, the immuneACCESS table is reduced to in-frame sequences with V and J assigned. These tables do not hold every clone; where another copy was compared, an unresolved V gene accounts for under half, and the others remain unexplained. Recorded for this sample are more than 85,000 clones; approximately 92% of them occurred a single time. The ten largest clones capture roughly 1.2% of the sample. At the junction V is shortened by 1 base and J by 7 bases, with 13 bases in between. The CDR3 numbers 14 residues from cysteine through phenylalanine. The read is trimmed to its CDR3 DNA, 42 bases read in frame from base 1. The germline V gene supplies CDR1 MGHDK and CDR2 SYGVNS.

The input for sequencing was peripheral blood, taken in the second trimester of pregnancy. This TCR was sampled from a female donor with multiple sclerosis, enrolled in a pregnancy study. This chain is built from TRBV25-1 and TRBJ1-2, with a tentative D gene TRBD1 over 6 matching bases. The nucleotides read TGTGCCAGCAGTGAATCTCGGACAGTACGTGGCTACACCTTC. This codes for CASSESRTVRGYTF.